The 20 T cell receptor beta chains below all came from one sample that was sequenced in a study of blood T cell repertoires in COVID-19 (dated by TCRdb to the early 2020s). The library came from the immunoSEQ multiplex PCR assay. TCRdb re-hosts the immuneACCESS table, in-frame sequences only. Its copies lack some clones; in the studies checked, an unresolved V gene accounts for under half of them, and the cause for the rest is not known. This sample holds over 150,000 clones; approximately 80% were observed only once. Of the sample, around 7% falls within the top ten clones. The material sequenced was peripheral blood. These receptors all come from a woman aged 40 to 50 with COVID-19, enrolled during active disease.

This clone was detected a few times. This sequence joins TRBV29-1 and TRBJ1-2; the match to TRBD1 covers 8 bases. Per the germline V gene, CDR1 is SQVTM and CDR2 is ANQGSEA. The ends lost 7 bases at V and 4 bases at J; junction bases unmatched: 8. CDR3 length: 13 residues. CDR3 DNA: TGCAGCGCTGTCACAGGGGGAAGCTATGGCTACACCTTC. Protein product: CSAVTGGSYGYTF.

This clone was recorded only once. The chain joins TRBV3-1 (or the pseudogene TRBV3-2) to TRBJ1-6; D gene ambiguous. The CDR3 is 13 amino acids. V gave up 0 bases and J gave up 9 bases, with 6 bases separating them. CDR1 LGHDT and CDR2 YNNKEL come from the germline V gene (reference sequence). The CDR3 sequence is CASSQEGGSPLHF. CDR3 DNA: TGTGCCAGCAGCCAAGAGGGAGGTTCACCCCTCCACTTT.

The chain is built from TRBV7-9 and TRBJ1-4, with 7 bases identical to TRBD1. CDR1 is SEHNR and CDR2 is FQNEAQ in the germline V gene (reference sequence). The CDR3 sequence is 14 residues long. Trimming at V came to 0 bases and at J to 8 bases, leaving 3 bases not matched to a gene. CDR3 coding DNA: TGTGCCAGCAGCTTAGCGGCAGGGGGGGAAAAACTGTTTTTT. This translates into CASSLAAGGEKLFF.

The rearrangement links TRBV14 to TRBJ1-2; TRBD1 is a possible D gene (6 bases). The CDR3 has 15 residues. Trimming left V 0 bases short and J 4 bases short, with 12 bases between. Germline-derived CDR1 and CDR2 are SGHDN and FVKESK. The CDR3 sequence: CASSQDLRGAYGYTF. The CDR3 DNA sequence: TGTGCCAGCAGCCAAGATCTGCGGGGGGCCTATGGCTACACCTTC.

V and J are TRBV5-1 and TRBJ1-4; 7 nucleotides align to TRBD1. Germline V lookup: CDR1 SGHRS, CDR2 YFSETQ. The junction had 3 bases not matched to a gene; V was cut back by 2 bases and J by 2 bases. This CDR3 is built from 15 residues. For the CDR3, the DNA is TGCGCCAGCAGCTTAGGGGGCATTACTAATGAAAAACTGTTTTTT. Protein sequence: CASSLGGITNEKLFF. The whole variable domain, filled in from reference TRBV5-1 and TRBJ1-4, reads KAGVTQTPRYLIKTRGQQVTLSCSPISGHRSVSWYQQTPGQGLQFLFEYFSETQRNKGNFPGRFSGRQFSNSRSEMNVSTLELGDSALYLCASSLGGITNEKLFFGSGTQLSVL.

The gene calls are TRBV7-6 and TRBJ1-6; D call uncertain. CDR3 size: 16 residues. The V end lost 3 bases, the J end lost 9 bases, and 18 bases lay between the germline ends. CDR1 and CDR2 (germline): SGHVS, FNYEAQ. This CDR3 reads CASSFDPTGTGSPLHF. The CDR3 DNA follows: TGTGCCAGCAGCTTCGACCCTACCGGCACGGGTTCACCCCTCCACTTT. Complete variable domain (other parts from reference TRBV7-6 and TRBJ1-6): GAGVSQSPRYKVTKRGQDVALRCDPISGHVSLYWYRQALGQGPEFLTYFNYEAQQDKSGLPNDRFSAERPEGSISTLTIQRTEQRDSAMYRCASSFDPTGTGSPLHFGNGTRLTVT.

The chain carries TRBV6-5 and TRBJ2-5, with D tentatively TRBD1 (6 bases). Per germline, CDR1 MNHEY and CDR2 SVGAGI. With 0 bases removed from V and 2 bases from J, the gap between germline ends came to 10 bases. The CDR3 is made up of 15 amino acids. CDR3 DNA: TGTGCCAGCAGTTACTCGAACAGGGTGCAAGAGACCCAGTACTTC. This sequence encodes CASSYSNRVQETQYF.

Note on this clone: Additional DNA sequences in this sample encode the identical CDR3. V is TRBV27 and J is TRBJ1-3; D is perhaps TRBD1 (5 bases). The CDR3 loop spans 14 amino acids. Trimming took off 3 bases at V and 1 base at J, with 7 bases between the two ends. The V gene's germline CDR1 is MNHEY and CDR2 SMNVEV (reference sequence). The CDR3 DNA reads TGTGCCAGCAGTTTGGGGGGATCTGGAAACACCATATATTTT. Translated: CASSLGGSGNTIYF.

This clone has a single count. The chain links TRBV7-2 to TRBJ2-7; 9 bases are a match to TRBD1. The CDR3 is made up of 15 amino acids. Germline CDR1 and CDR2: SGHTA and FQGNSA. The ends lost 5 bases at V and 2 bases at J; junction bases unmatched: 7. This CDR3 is CASSRGGQGAYEQYF. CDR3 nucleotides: TGTGCCAGCAGCCGTGGGGGACAGGGTGCCTACGAGCAGTACTTC.

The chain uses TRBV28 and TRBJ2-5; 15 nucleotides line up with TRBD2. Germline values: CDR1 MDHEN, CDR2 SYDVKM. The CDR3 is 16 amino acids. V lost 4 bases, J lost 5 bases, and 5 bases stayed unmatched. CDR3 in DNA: TGTGCCAGCAGTTCCCAAGGACTAGCGGGAGGGGAGACCCAGTACTTC. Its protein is CASSSQGLAGGETQYF.

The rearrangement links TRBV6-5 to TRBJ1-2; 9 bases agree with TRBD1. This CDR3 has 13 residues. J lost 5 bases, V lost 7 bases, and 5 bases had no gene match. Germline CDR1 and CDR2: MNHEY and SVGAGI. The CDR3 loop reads CASNRGPRYGYTF. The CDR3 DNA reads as TGTGCCAGCAACAGGGGGCCACGGTATGGCTACACCTTC.

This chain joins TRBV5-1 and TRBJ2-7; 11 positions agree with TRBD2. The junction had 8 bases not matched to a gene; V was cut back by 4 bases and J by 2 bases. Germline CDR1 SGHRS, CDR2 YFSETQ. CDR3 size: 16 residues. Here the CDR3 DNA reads TGCGCCAGCAGCATTACTAGCGGGGGACGACCCTACGAGCAGTACTTC. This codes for CASSITSGGRPYEQYF.

The CDR3 coding sequence is TGTGCCAGCAGTTTATGGTCGCGGGGGACGGGGGAGCTGTTTTTT. Protein sequence: CASSLWSRGTGELFF. V gene TRBV27 combines with J gene TRBJ2-2, with TRBD2 matching over 7 bases. The V and J ends lost 1 base and 8 bases, in that order; junction bases with no gene match: 7. Germline lookup yields CDR1 MNHEY and CDR2 SMNVEV (reference sequence). The CDR3 loop spans 15 amino acids.

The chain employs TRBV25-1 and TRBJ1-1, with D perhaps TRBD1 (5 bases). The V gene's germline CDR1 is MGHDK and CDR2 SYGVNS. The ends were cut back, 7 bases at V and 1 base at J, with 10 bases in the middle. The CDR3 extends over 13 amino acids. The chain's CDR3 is CASIDSRNTEAFF. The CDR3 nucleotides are TGTGCCAGCATTGACAGTCGGAACACTGAAGCTTTCTTT.

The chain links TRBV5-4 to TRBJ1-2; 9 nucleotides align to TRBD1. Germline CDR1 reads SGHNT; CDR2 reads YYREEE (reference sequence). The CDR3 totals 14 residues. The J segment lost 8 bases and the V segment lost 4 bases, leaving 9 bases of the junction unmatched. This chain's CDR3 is CASSDRRQGVGYTF. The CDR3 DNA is TGTGCCAGCAGCGATAGACGACAGGGGGTAGGCTACACCTTC.

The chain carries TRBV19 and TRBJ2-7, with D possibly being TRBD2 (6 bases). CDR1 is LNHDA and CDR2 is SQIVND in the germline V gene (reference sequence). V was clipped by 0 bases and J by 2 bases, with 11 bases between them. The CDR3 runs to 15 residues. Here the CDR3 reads CASSIDGRATYEQYF. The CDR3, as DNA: TGTGCCAGTAGTATAGACGGGAGAGCCACCTACGAGCAGTACTTC.

CDR3 DNA sequence: TGTGCCATCAGTAAGACAGGGAGCGACACTGAAGCTTTCTTT. This encodes CAISKTGSDTEAFF. This rearrangement joins TRBV10-3 to TRBJ1-1, with TRBD1 matching over 7 bases. Unmatched junction bases numbered 6, after V lost 5 bases and J lost 3 bases. The CDR3 runs 14 residues. Germline V CDR1 and CDR2: ENHRY, SYGVKD.

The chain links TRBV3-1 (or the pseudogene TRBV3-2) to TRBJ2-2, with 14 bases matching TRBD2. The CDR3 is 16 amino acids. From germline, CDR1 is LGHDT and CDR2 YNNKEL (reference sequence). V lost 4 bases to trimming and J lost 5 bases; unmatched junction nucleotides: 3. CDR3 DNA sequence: TGTGCCAGCAGCCCCAGACTAGCGGGAGGGACCGGGGAGCTGTTTTTT. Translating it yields CASSPRLAGGTGELFF.

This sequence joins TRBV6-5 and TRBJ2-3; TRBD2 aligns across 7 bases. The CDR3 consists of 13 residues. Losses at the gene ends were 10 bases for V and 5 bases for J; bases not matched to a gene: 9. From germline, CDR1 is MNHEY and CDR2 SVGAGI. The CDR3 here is CATGTREVDTQYF. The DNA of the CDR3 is TGTGCCACGGGGACCCGGGAGGTAGATACGCAGTATTTT.

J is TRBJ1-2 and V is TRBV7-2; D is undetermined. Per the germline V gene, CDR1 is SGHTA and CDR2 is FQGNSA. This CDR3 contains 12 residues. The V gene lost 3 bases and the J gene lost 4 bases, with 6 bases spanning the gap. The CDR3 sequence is CASSFSSYGYTF. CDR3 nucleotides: TGTGCCAGCAGCTTTAGCAGCTATGGCTACACCTTC.